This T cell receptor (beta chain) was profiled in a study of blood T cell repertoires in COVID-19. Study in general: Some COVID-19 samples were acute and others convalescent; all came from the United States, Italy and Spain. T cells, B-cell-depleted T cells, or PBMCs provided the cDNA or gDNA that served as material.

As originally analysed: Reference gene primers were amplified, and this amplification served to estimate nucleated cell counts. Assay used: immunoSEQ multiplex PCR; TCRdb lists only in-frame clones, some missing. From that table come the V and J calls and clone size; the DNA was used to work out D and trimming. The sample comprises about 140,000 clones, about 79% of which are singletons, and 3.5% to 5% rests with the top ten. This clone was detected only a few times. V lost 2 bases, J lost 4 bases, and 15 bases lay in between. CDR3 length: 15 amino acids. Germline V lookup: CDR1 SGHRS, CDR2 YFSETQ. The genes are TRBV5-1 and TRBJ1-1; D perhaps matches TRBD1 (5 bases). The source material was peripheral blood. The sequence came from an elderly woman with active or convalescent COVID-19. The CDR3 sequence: CASSLGQTSGTEAFF. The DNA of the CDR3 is TGCGCCAGCAGCTTAGGACAAACCAGTGGCACTGAAGCTTTCTTT.